This T cell receptor beta chain comes out of a study of graft-versus-host responses after intestinal transplantation. Trimming took 2 bases from V and 4 from J, leaving 6 bases between them. This CDR3 contains 12 residues. CDR1 is LNHNV and CDR2 is YYDKDF in the germline V gene (reference sequence). Profiling relied on immunoSEQ multiplex PCR, and the TCRdb table lists in-frame clones only, not all of them. The data contain around 23,000 clones, approximately 85% of them singletons. A word on this clone: Its target is not known.

Findings of the study overall: High graft-versus-host to host-versus-graft clonal ratios were seen in allografts of patients with graft-donor T cell macrochimerism.

The sequence derives from a human patient who received an intestinal transplant, so some T cells may come from the graft donor. The chain uses TRBV15 and TRBJ2-7; D is uncertain. The material sequenced was PBMCs, taken 450 to 480 days after intestinal transplant. The CDR3 region is CATSRPNYEQYF. Here the CDR3 DNA reads TGTGCCACCAGCAGACCCAATTACGAGCAGTACTTC.